The present T cell receptor (beta chain) was sequenced within a study of T cell repertoires in cytomegalovirus infection. Across the study: Used in the study were CMV epitopes, some recently identified and HLA-C-restricted, others well-studied and HLA-B-restricted. Both a matching HLA type and CMV infection were indicated by public TCR beta signatures. General study findings and limits: In two of eight donors, the top clonotype was HLA-C-restricted CMV-specific. Identification of carriers of CMV plus the relevant HLA was achieved through cumulative public TCR beta family frequency.

Per germline, CDR1 MDHEN and CDR2 SYDVKM. V was trimmed by 6 bases and J by 4 bases, leaving 11 bases between them. This CDR3 is 13 amino acids long. TCRdb reanalysed the reads using MiXCR and keeps one entry per CDR3 protein. Found here are hundreds of thousands of distinct CDR3 sequences, about 33% of them singletons; the top ten hold roughly 15%. On this clonotype: Its antigen is undetermined.

The rearrangement joins TRBV28 to TRBJ2-3; D not certain. The TCR originated in a human donor in good health (CMV status not recorded). Some clones in this sample may be carry-over from other donors' samples. The sample was cultured PBMCs, taken from culture after CMV antigen stimulation. The CDR3 sequence is CASSSSEADTQYF. The CDR3, as DNA: TGTGCCAGCAGCTCATCTGAGGCAGATACGCAGTATTTT.